A single sample gave rise to the 23 T cell receptor beta chains below, sequenced in a study of cytomegalovirus exposure and HLA in healthy donors. The PCR made use of 60 Vbeta and 13 Jbeta primers. Data came from immunoSEQ multiplex PCR; TCRdb stores just in-frame clones and leaves some out. This sample yields over 100,000 clones, of which 70% to 80% are seen a single time; 1.3% to 1.5% belongs to the top ten. The material sequenced was PBMCs. These receptors all stem from a female donor in good health and CMV-seronegative.

This chain connects TRBV5-5 to TRBJ1-1; TRBD1 might be the D (5 bases). CDR3 length equals 15 residues. Germline loops: CDR1 SGHKS, CDR2 YYEKEE (reference sequence). Trimming stripped 3 bases from V and 4 bases from J, with 16 bases between. CDR3 DNA: TGTGCCAGCAGCTATCCAGGGCGATTGAGCACTGAAGCTTTCTTT. Translation: CASSYPGRLSTEAFF. Combining the CDR3 with reference TRBV5-5 and TRBJ1-1 gives the whole variable domain DAGVTQSPTHLIKTRGQQVTLRCSPISGHKSVSWYQQVLGQGPQFIFQYYEKEERGRGNFPDRFSARQFPNYSSELNVNALLLGDSALYLCASSYPGRLSTEAFFGQGTRLTVV.

The rearrangement joins TRBV7-2 to TRBJ1-2; D is unresolved. V shed 3 bases and J shed 3 bases, with 2 bases lying between them. Germline values: CDR1 SGHTA, CDR2 FQGNSA. The CDR3 has 11 residues. CDR3 DNA: TGTGCCAGCAGCTTCTACTATGGCTACACCTTC. This gives the protein CASSFYYGYTF.

The chain links TRBV29-1 to TRBJ2-7; the match to TRBD1 covers 9 bases. V lost 7 bases, J lost 4 bases, and 8 bases stayed unmatched. The CDR3 has 13 residues. CDR1 is SQVTM, CDR2 ANQGSEA, per germline. The CDR3 nucleotides are TGCAGCGCCGGGCGACAGGGGGGGTACGAGCAGTACTTC. Translated: CSAGRQGGYEQYF.

This chain uses TRBV4-3 with TRBJ1-1; D gene uncertain. Trimming shortened V by 5 bases and J by 0 bases, and 19 bases separated the two germline ends. CDR1 is LGHNA and CDR2 is YSLEER in the germline V gene. The CDR3 extends over 17 amino acids. The CDR3 DNA sequence: TGCGCCAGCAGCAAACTAAGCACGTTCCGCTTGAACACTGAAGCTTTCTTT. As protein: CASSKLSTFRLNTEAFF.

The CDR3 DNA is TGTGCCAGCAGTGAACCCGGGGGCAATCAGCCCCAGCATTTT. Translation: CASSEPGGNQPQHF. V gene TRBV25-1 combines with J gene TRBJ1-5; D is unresolved. Germline CDR1 reads MGHDK; CDR2 reads SYGVNS. Trimming removed 2 bases at V and 2 bases at J, with 7 bases between. The CDR3 is 14 amino acids.

For the CDR3, the DNA is TGTGCCAGCAGTAGGGCAGGGGTTATCTCCTACAATGAGCAGTTCTTC. Translating it yields CASSRAGVISYNEQFF. The genes are TRBV6-4 and TRBJ2-1, with D possibly being TRBD1 (6 bases). CDR3 length: 16 residues. Germline V lookup: CDR1 MRHNA, CDR2 SNTAGT. The germline V and J ends were trimmed by 5 bases and 0 bases, with 14 bases remaining between them.

This sequence joins TRBV9 and TRBJ1-2, with 10 positions matching TRBD1. The length of the CDR3 is 14 residues. Per germline, CDR1 SGDLS and CDR2 YYNGEE. Trimming cost V 3 bases and J 10 bases; bases outside gene matches: 9. This CDR3 reads CASSGEDRGGIYTF. CDR3 bases: TGTGCCAGCAGCGGAGAGGACAGGGGGGGAATCTACACCTTC.

The V and J genes are TRBV9 and TRBJ2-1; TRBD2 agrees at 8 bases. Germline V lookup: CDR1 SGDLS, CDR2 YYNGEE. V was clipped by 1 base and J by 5 bases; unmatched bases: 11. The CDR3 totals 17 residues. CDR3 protein: CASSVSLTGLGDNEQFF. The CDR3, as DNA: TGTGCCAGCAGCGTATCCTTAACGGGACTAGGAGACAATGAGCAGTTCTTC.

The rearrangement links TRBV28 to TRBJ2-7; 15 bases match TRBD2. J was trimmed by 1 base and V by 5 bases; bases with no gene match: 6. The length of the CDR3 is 17 residues. The germline V gene encodes CDR1 MDHEN and CDR2 SYDVKM. The CDR3 region has the DNA TGTGCCAGCAGTCCTAGGACTAGCGGGAGGGGGTCCTACGAGCAGTACTTC. This gives the protein CASSPRTSGRGSYEQYF.

V is TRBV29-1 and J is TRBJ2-3; the D gene is possibly TRBD2 (6 bases). Germline CDR1 SQVTM, CDR2 ANQGSEA. V was cut by 2 bases and J by 5 bases, with 11 bases left in between. The CDR3 is 13 amino acids. CDR3 in DNA: TGCAGCGTTGAACCACTAGCCGGAGATACGCAGTATTTT. This codes for CSVEPLAGDTQYF.

CDR3: CASSLSSDQPQHF. CDR3 nucleotides: TGTGCCAGCAGTTTATCCAGCGATCAGCCCCAGCATTTT. The J gene is TRBJ1-5, the V gene TRBV28; D uncertain. This CDR3 spans 13 amino acids. Deletions cut 1 base from V and 5 bases from J, with 6 bases between. Germline CDR1 reads MDHEN; CDR2 reads SYDVKM.

This rearrangement joins TRBV19 to TRBJ2-2, with 7 bases identical to TRBD1. Per germline, CDR1 LNHDA and CDR2 SQIVND (reference sequence). With 11 bases clipped from V and 1 base from J, the junction kept 10 bases outside the gene matches. The CDR3 spans 15 residues. In DNA, the CDR3 is TGTGCCTCCACATGGGACAGCGTGAACACCGGGGAGCTGTTTTTT. Translating it yields CASTWDSVNTGELFF.

This clone was observed a single time. The chain is built from TRBV7-9 and TRBJ1-4, with 7 positions matching TRBD1. This CDR3 is 14 amino acids long. The V and J ends lost 4 bases and 8 bases, in that order; junction bases with no gene match: 7. Germline V CDR1 and CDR2: SEHNR, FQNEAQ (reference sequence). The chain's CDR3 is CASSSPTRGEKLFF. The CDR3 DNA reads TGTGCCAGCAGCTCGCCGACCAGGGGGGAAAAACTGTTTTTT. Full variable domain (missing parts from reference TRBV7-9 and TRBJ1-4): DTGVSQNPRHKITKRGQNVTFRCDPISEHNRLYWYRQTLGQGPEFLTYFQNEAQLEKSRLLSDRFSAERPKGSFSTLEIQRTEQGDSAMYLCASSSPTRGEKLFFGSGTQLSVL.

The rearrangement uses TRBV14 and TRBJ2-7; D may be TRBD2 (5 bases). CDR1 and CDR2 from the germline V gene are SGHDN and FVKESK. This CDR3 contains 15 residues. V shed 4 bases and J shed 4 bases, with 17 bases lying between them. Here the CDR3 reads CASSPGVRRRYEQYF. The CDR3 coding sequence is TGTGCCAGCAGCCCCGGGGTTAGGAGAAGGTACGAGCAGTACTTC.

This clone has only a few counts. The J gene is TRBJ2-3, the V gene TRBV5-4; D is unclear. The CDR3 extends over 15 amino acids. Trimming shortened V by 5 bases and J by 0 bases, and 13 bases separated the two germline ends. Germline loops: CDR1 SGHNT, CDR2 YYREEE (reference sequence). The CDR3 loop is CASRASSTSTDTQYF. CDR3 DNA sequence: TGTGCCAGCAGGGCGAGCTCGACAAGCACAGATACGCAGTATTTT.

This clone came up a few times. The J gene is TRBJ1-2, the V gene TRBV6-6; maybe TRBD1 (5 bases). This CDR3 contains 12 residues. Germline CDR1 reads MNHNY; CDR2 reads SVGAGI (reference sequence). Trimming took off 11 bases at V and 7 bases at J, with 17 bases between the two ends. CDR3 region: CACNRFFGGYTF. The CDR3 bases are TGTGCCTGCAACAGGTTTTTTGGTGGCTACACCTTC.

The rearrangement joins TRBV9 to TRBJ2-1; possibly TRBD2 for D (6 bases). V was pared by 0 bases and J by 5 bases, with 15 bases between. The length of the CDR3 is 16 residues. Germline loops: CDR1 SGDLS, CDR2 YYNGEE. In DNA, the CDR3 is TGTGCCAGCAGCGTAGCCCCAGCGGGCGTCAACAATGAGCAGTTCTTC. This codes for CASSVAPAGVNNEQFF.

The gene calls are TRBV5-1 and TRBJ2-1, with D maybe TRBD1 (6 bases). CDR3 length: 14 residues. Per germline, CDR1 SGHRS and CDR2 YFSETQ. V was shortened by 2 bases and J by 5 bases, with 11 bases between the two germline ends. CDR3 in amino acids: CASSFPGADNEQFF. As DNA, the CDR3 is TGCGCCAGCAGCTTTCCAGGGGCCGACAATGAGCAGTTCTTC. The full variable domain, in which reference TRBV5-1 and TRBJ2-1 provide the parts outside the CDR3, is KAGVTQTPRYLIKTRGQQVTLSCSPISGHRSVSWYQQTPGQGLQFLFEYFSETQRNKGNFPGRFSGRQFSNSRSEMNVSTLELGDSALYLCASSFPGADNEQFFGPGTRLTVL.

On this clone itself: Within the sample, other DNA sequences also encode this same CDR3. The chain is built from TRBV7-9 and TRBJ2-7, with 14 positions matching TRBD2. The CDR3 covers 18 residues. Losses at the gene ends were 3 bases for V and 1 base for J; bases not matched to a gene: 8. The germline CDR1 and CDR2 sequences are SEHNR and FQNEAQ (reference sequence). The CDR3 nucleotides read TGTGCCAGCAGCTTTAGACTAGCGGGAGGGCCCCGGTCCTACGAGCAGTACTTC. It encodes CASSFRLAGGPRSYEQYF.

This clone has a single count. The chain uses TRBV7-2 and TRBJ2-7; 7 bases agree with TRBD1. Trimming at V came to 3 bases and at J to 6 bases, leaving 8 bases not matched to a gene. This CDR3 spans 14 amino acids. The V gene's germline CDR1 is SGHTA and CDR2 FQGNSA. DNA of the CDR3: TGTGCCAGCAGCTTCGGGCGACAGGGCACCGAGCAGTACTTC. Translation: CASSFGRQGTEQYF.

The chain employs TRBV5-4 and TRBJ1-1, with 7 bases lining up with TRBD1. CDR3 size: 15 residues. Germline loops: CDR1 SGHNT, CDR2 YYREEE (reference sequence). V was pared by 3 bases and J by 0 bases, with 5 bases of the junction left unmatched. The CDR3 nucleotides are TGTGCCAGCAGCTCCTGGGACAGTTTGAACACTGAAGCTTTCTTT. Encoded protein: CASSSWDSLNTEAFF.

V gene TRBV27 combines with J gene TRBJ2-1; 10 positions agree with TRBD1. The germline V gene has CDR1 MNHEY and CDR2 SMNVEV (reference sequence). This CDR3 spans 15 amino acids. J was trimmed by 2 bases and V by 5 bases; bases with no gene match: 3. In DNA, the CDR3 is TGTGCCAGCAGTCCTGACAGGGGGCCCTACAATGAGCAGTTCTTC. Its translation: CASSPDRGPYNEQFF.

The gene calls are TRBV11-2 and TRBJ1-2; TRBD1 matches 8 bases. J was trimmed by 7 bases and V by 0 bases; bases with no gene match: 13. This CDR3 comprises 17 residues. Germline V CDR1 and CDR2: SGHAT, FQNNGV. The CDR3 coding sequence is TGTGCCAGCAGCTTAGATCCCGGACAGGGACGGCATGTTGGCTACACCTTC. This sequence encodes CASSLDPGQGRHVGYTF.